These 15 T cell receptor beta chains came from one sample sequenced in a study of blood T cell repertoires in COVID-19. TCRdb keeps only in-frame clones here, not all; method: immunoSEQ multiplex PCR. In the table there are around 250,000 clones, 75% to 90% of which are singletons. The source material was PBMCs or T cells enriched from blood (not recorded which). The receptor set was obtained from a woman under 40 with acute COVID-19.

The rearrangement joins TRBV7-2 to TRBJ2-3; D possibly corresponds to TRBD1 (6 bases). The CDR3 loop spans 16 amino acids. V was pared by 5 bases and J by 2 bases, with 17 bases between. Germline CDR1 SGHTA, CDR2 FQGNSA. The CDR3 reads CASSLTRTANTDTQYF. The DNA for the CDR3 is TGTGCCAGCAGCCTCACCCGGACAGCAAACACAGATACGCAGTATTTT.

In this sample, this clone turned up once. The V call is TRBV24-1, the J call TRBJ2-1; 8 nucleotides align to TRBD2. This CDR3 is 15 amino acids long. J gave up 4 bases and V 5 bases, and 6 bases lay outside the gene matches. Germline lookup yields CDR1 KGHDR and CDR2 SFDVKD. DNA for the CDR3: TGTGCCACCAGTGGAGTAGCGGGGCCTTACAATGAGCAGTTCTTC. Its protein product is CATSGVAGPYNEQFF.

In its sample, this clone was seen once. The chain couples TRBV6-5 to TRBJ2-3; 8 nucleotides agree with TRBD1. This CDR3 comprises 15 residues. J lost 4 bases, V lost 5 bases, and 8 bases had no gene match. CDR1 and CDR2 from the germline V gene are MNHEY and SVGAGI. DNA of the CDR3: TGTGCCAGCAGTACGACAGGGGCGGCGGCAGATACGCAGTATTTT. It specifies CASSTTGAAADTQYF.

The chain links TRBV28 to TRBJ2-3; the match to TRBD2 covers 7 bases. The CDR3 runs to 16 residues. Germline V gene data show CDR1 as MDHEN and CDR2 as SYDVKM. The V gene end was trimmed by 3 bases and the J gene end by 1 base; junction bases not matched to a gene: 7. CDR3 region: CASSFGAGAGTDTQYF. The CDR3 bases are TGTGCCAGCAGTTTTGGGGCGGGAGCGGGCACAGATACGCAGTATTTT.

The gene calls are TRBV13 and TRBJ1-2; D is perhaps TRBD1 (5 bases). Germline lookup yields CDR1 PRHDT and CDR2 FYEKMQ (reference sequence). V lost 2 bases and J 5 bases, leaving 12 bases between the germline ends. This CDR3 spans 14 amino acids. The CDR3 coding sequence is TGTGCCAGCAGCTTATTAGGGGAAGGTTATGGCTACACCTTC. Its protein is CASSLLGEGYGYTF.

This chain uses TRBV10-3 with TRBJ2-1, with 11 bases that match TRBD2. J gave up 5 bases and V 7 bases, and 7 bases lay outside the gene matches. Germline CDR1 reads ENHRY; CDR2 reads SYGVKD. CDR3 size: 15 residues. CDR3 bases: TGTGCCATCACCCCTAGCGGGAGGTCGGACAATGAGCAGTTCTTC. It codes for CAITPSGRSDNEQFF.

This sequence joins TRBV5-1 and TRBJ1-6, with TRBD1 matching over 10 bases. The CDR3 is made up of 17 amino acids. Germline V lookup: CDR1 SGHRS, CDR2 YFSETQ. Germline trimming cut 4 bases from V and 9 bases from J; bases unmatched to any gene: 13. The CDR3 loop is CASSTLTGTGESSPLHF. The CDR3 nucleotides read TGCGCCAGCAGCACCCTAACCGGGACAGGGGAATCTTCACCCCTCCACTTT.

The chain uses TRBV19 and TRBJ1-1; D is possibly TRBD1 (5 bases). CDR1 is LNHDA and CDR2 is SQIVND in the germline V gene (reference sequence). The CDR3 consists of 13 residues. Trimming cost V 7 bases and J 1 base, with 10 bases left between them. CDR3 in amino acids: CASTPGGNTEAFF. CDR3 in DNA: TGTGCCAGTACCCCCGGGGGGAACACTGAAGCTTTCTTT.

In this sample, this clone turned up a few times. V and J are TRBV7-3 and TRBJ2-1; weak D call: TRBD1 (6 bases). The V and J ends lost 2 bases and 2 bases respectively, with 10 bases between them. Germline V CDR1 and CDR2: SGHTA, FQGTGA. The length of the CDR3 is 15 residues. The CDR3 sequence: CASSLEAGAYNEQFF. CDR3 in DNA: TGTGCCAGCAGCTTAGAAGCAGGGGCCTACAATGAGCAGTTCTTC.

The rearrangement joins TRBV20-1 to TRBJ2-2; D unclear. This CDR3 is 13 amino acids long. The germline V gene encodes CDR1 DFQATT and CDR2 SNEGSKA (reference sequence). V was shortened by 3 bases and J by 0 bases, with 5 bases between the two germline ends. CDR3 protein: CSASLANTGELFF. The CDR3 nucleotides read TGCAGTGCTAGTCTTGCGAACACCGGGGAGCTGTTTTTT.

The chain uses TRBV29-1 and TRBJ2-7; TRBD1 agrees at 7 bases. CDR3 length: 13 amino acids. The V gene's germline CDR1 is SQVTM and CDR2 ANQGSEA. J was trimmed by 6 bases and V by 3 bases; bases with no gene match: 8. CDR3 sequence: CSVDWQGVGEQYF. The CDR3, as DNA: TGCAGCGTTGATTGGCAGGGGGTCGGCGAGCAGTACTTC.

The V call is TRBV14, the J call TRBJ1-6; D remains unclear. The CDR3 loop spans 15 amino acids. Germline values: CDR1 SGHDN, CDR2 FVKESK. Between the trimmed V and J ends, which lost 1 base and 7 bases, there was a span of 11 bases. DNA for the CDR3: TGTGCCAGCAGCCAAGCCCTTCTGAGGAATTCACCCCTCCACTTT. Encoded protein: CASSQALLRNSPLHF.

The chain employs TRBV28 and TRBJ1-5, with a possible D match to TRBD1 (5 bases). Germline V gene sequence: CDR1 MDHEN, CDR2 SYDVKM. This CDR3 has 14 amino acids. Trimming left V 6 bases short and J 6 bases short, with 15 bases between. CDR3 amino acids: CASREGGTGQPQHF. In DNA, the CDR3 is TGTGCCAGCAGGGAGGGAGGGACCGGTCAGCCCCAGCATTTT.

In this sample, this clone turned up once. The rearrangement uses TRBV9 and TRBJ2-3; a possible D gene is TRBD2 (6 bases). Germline CDR1 is SGDLS and CDR2 is YYNGEE. This CDR3 is built from 15 residues. V lost 0 bases to trimming and J lost 4 bases, with 12 bases between them. The CDR3 nucleotides are TGTGCCAGCAGCGTAGAATCGGGAGTGGCAGATACGCAGTATTTT. Translated: CASSVESGVADTQYF.

The chain uses TRBV27 and TRBJ1-2; D may be TRBD1 (5 bases). CDR3 length: 15 amino acids. Trimming took off 8 bases at V and 0 bases at J, with 16 bases between the two ends. Germline V gene lookup returns CDR1 MNHEY and CDR2 SMNVEV (reference sequence). CDR3 sequence: CASSWAGLSNYGYTF. In nucleotides, the CDR3 is TGTGCCAGCTCCTGGGCAGGGCTTTCTAACTATGGCTACACCTTC.